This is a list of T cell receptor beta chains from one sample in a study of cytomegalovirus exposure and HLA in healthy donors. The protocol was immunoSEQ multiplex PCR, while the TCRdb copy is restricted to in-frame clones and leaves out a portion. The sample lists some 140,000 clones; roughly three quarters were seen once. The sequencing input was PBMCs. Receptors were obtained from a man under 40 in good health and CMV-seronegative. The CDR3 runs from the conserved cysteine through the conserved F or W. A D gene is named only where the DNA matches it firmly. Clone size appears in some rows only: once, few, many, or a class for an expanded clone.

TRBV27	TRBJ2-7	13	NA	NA	TGTGCCAGCAGTTTTAGGGGCTCCTACGAGCAGTACTTC	CASSFRGSYEQYF
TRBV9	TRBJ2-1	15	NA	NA	TGTGCCAGCAGCGTAGGGAGGAGCTCCTACAATGAGCAGTTCTTC	CASSVGRSSYNEQFF
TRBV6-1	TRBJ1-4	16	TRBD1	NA	TGTGCCAGCAGTGAAGCGTCAGGGGGCGCATTTGAAAAACTGTTTTTT	CASSEASGGAFEKLFF
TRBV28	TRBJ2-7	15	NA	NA	TGTGCCAGCAGTCTCGGGACACCCAGCTCCTACGAGCAGTACTTC	CASSLGTPSSYEQYF
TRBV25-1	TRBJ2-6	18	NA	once	TGTGCCAGCAGTGGTCTCACAGGTCGATTCTCTGGGGCCAACGTCCTGACTTTC	CASSGLTGRFSGANVLTF
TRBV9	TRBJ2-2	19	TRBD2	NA	TGTGCCAGCACCTCCTTGGGGACTAGCGGGACTCTGAACACCGGGGAGCTGTTTTTT	CASTSLGTSGTLNTGELFF
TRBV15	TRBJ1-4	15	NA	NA	TGTGCCACCAGCAGAGGGGGCCAAGCTAATGAAAAACTGTTTTTT	CATSRGGQANEKLFF
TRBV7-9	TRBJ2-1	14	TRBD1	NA	TGTGCCAGCAGCTGGGACAGCTCCTACAATGAGCAGTTCTTC	CASSWDSSYNEQFF
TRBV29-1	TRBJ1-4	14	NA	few	TGCAGCGTTCGGGTGGCACTGGAGGGTGAAAAACTGTTTTTT	CSVRVALEGEKLFF
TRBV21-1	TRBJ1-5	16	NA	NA	TGTGCCAGCAGCATCCGAGGAGTTTGTAACAATCAGCCCCAGCATTTT	CASSIRGVCNNQPQHF
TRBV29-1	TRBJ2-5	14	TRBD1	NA	TGCAGCGTTGCCCTCCGGACAGGGGGAGAGACCCAGTACTTC	CSVALRTGGETQYF
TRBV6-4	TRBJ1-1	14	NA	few	TGTGCCAGCAGTGAATGGGAGGGATCCACTGAAGCTTTCTTT	CASSEWEGSTEAFF
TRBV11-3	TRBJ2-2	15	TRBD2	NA	TGTGCCAGCAGCTCTAGCGGGAGTATAACCGGGGAGCTGTTTTTT	CASSSSGSITGELFF
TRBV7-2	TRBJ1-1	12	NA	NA	TGTGCCAGCAGCTTAAGTGGGCGAGAAGCTTTCTTT	CASSLSGREAFF
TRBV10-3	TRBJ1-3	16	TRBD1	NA	TGTGCCATCAGTCCGGACAGGGACATCTCTGGAAACACCATATATTTT	CAISPDRDISGNTIYF
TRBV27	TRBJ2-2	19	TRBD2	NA	TGTGCCAGCAGTTTTAGTTGGGCTAGCGGGAGGTCGAACACCGGGGGGCTGTTTTTT	CASSFSWASGRSNTGGLFF
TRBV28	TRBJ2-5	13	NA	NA	TGTGCCAGCAATACTGGTCTTCAAGAGACCCAGTACTTC	CASNTGLQETQYF
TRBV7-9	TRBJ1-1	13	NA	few	TGTGCCAGCAGCTATTACAAGAACACTGAAGCTTTCTTT	CASSYYKNTEAFF
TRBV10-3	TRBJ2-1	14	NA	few	TGTGCCATCAGTGAGTCGGGCCCGTCTAATGAGCAGTTCTTC	CAISESGPSNEQFF
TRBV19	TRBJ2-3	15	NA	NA	TGTGCCAGTAGTATAGCGGTTACTACCACAGATACGCAGTATTTT	CASSIAVTTTDTQYF
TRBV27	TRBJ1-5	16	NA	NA	TGTGCCAGCAGCCCTTCTGCAGGGGATAGCAATCAGCCCCAGCATTTT	CASSPSAGDSNQPQHF
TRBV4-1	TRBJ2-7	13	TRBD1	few	TGCGCCAGCAGCCAGCGACAGGGGACGGAGCAGTACTTC	CASSQRQGTEQYF
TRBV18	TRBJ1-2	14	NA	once	TGTGCCAGCTCACTTAACAGGGACGACTATGGCTACACCTTC	CASSLNRDDYGYTF
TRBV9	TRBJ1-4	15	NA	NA	TGTGCCAGCAGCGTAACGCCGGAGACTAATGAAAAACTGTTTTTT	CASSVTPETNEKLFF
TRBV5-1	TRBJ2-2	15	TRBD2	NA	TGCGCCAGCGGTGGGGTAGCGGGAGCGGGCGGGGAGCTGTTTTTT	CASGGVAGAGGELFF
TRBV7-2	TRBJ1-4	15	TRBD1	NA	TGTGCCAGCAGCGGAGACAGGGGAGGAGGTGAAAAACTGTTTTTT	CASSGDRGGGEKLFF
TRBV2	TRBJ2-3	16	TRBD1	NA	TGTGCCAGCAGTGTCCGGGACAGGGGAGGAACAGATACGCAGTATTTT	CASSVRDRGGTDTQYF
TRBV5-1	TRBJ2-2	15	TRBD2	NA	TGCGCCAGCAGCCCGAGGGGAGGGGACACCGGGGAGCTGTTTTTT	CASSPRGGDTGELFF
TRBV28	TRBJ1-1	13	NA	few	TGTGCCAGCAGTTTAGCGTTTCACACTGAAGCTTTCTTT	CASSLAFHTEAFF
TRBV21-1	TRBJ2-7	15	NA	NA	TGTGCCAGCAGCAACCATCTCAAAAAGCGAAACGAGCAGTACTTC	CASSNHLKKRNEQYF
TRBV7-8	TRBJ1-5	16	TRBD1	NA	TGTGCCAGCAGCGTTTCTATAGGGACAGTAAATCAGCCCCAGCATTTT	CASSVSIGTVNQPQHF